The clone carrying this T cell receptor (beta chain) is a singleton in its sample. No antigen is known for it. The data originate from a study of graft-versus-host responses after intestinal transplantation. Overall study context: Recipients got multivisceral, liver-intestinal, or isolated intestinal transplants.

The ends were cut back, 6 bases at V and 3 bases at J, with 9 bases in the middle. This CDR3 is 14 amino acids long. Germline V gene sequence: CDR1 MNHNY, CDR2 SVGAGI (reference sequence). Some clones are missing from TCRdb's copy, which holds only in-frame ones; the method was immunoSEQ multiplex PCR. Among some 86,000 clones listed, 90% to 95% were seen once. General observations from the study: Among recipient marrow samples, GvH clones were found; some appeared first in ileum or blood.

Sequencing used unstimulated CD8+ T cells sorted from spleen or lymph node cells, obtained before intestinal transplant. The source of this sequence is a human donor who received an intestinal transplant. The chain uses TRBV6-6 and TRBJ2-6; D not certain. The CDR3 protein is CASSPFYGANVLTF. For the CDR3, the DNA is TGTGCCAGCAGCCCCTTTTATGGGGCCAACGTCCTGACTTTC.